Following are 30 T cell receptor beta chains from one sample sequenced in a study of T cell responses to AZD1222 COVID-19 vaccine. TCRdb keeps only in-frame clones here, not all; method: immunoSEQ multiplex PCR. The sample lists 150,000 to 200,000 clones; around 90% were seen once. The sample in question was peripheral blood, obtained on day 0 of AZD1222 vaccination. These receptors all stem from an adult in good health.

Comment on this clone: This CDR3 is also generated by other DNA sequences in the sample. The CDR3 DNA is TGTGCCAGCAGTTTAGGCCAGGGGGCCTACGAGCAGTACTTC. It specifies CASSLGQGAYEQYF. The chain carries TRBV27 and TRBJ2-7; 7 bases are a match to TRBD1. V gave up 2 bases and J gave up 2 bases; unmatched junction bases: 3. The CDR3 length is 14 residues. From germline, CDR1 is MNHEY and CDR2 SMNVEV (reference sequence).

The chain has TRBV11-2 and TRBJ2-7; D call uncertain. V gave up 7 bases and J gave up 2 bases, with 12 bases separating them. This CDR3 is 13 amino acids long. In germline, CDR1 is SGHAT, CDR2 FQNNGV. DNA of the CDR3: TGTGCCAGCACCGAAACGGCCACCTACGAGCAGTACTTC. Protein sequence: CASTETATYEQYF.

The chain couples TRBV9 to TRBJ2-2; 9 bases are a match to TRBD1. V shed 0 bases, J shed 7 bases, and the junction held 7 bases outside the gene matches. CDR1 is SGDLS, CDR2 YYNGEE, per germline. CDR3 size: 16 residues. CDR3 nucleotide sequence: TGTGCCAGCAGCGTAGGGTGGACAGGGGACGGCGGGGAGCTGTTTTTT. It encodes CASSVGWTGDGGELFF.

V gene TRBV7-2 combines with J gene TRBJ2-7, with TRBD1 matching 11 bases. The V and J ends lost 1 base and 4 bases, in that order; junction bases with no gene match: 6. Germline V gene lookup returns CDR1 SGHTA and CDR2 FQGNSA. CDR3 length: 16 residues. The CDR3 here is CASSLVPDRGQYEQYF. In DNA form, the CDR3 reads TGTGCCAGCAGCTTAGTGCCGGACAGGGGGCAATACGAGCAGTACTTC.

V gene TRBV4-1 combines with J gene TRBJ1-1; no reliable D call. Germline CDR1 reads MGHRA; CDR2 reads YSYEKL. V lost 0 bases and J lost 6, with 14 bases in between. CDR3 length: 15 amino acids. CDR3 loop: CASSQEVLLRAEAFF. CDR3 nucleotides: TGCGCCAGCAGCCAAGAGGTGCTCCTTAGGGCTGAAGCTTTCTTT.

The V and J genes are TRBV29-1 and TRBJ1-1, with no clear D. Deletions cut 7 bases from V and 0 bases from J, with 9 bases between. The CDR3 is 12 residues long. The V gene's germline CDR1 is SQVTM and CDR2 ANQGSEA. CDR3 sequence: CSALHMNTEAFF. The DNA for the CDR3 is TGCAGCGCCCTCCATATGAACACTGAAGCTTTCTTT.

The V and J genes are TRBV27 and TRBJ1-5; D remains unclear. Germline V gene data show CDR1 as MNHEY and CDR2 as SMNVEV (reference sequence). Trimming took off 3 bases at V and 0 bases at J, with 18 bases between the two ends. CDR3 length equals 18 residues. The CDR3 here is CASSFAGPPLFSNQPQHF. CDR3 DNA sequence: TGTGCCAGCAGTTTCGCAGGACCACCACTGTTTAGCAATCAGCCCCAGCATTTT.

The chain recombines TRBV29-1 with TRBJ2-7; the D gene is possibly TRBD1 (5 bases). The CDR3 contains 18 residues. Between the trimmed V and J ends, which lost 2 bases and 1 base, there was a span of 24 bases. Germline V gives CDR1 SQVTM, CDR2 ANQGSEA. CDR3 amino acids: CSVERWSDQDTGSYEQYF. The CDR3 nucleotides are TGCAGCGTTGAAAGATGGTCGGATCAGGACACTGGATCCTACGAGCAGTACTTC.

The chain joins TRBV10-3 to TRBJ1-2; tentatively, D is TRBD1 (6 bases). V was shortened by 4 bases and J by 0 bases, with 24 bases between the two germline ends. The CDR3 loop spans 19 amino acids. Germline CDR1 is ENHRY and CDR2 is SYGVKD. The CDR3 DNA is TGTGCCATCAGTGGGGGGCTCGGGGCTTCCCGGGGAGCTAACTATGGCTACACCTTC. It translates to CAISGGLGASRGANYGYTF.

The DNA for the CDR3 is TGTGCCAGCTTTACGGGAACCACTGAAGCTTTCTTT. Protein: CASFTGTTEAFF. The chain links TRBV28 to TRBJ1-1; no clear D gene. Trimming cost V 8 bases and J 4 bases, with 11 bases left between them. The CDR3 spans 12 residues. CDR1 MDHEN and CDR2 SYDVKM come from the germline V gene.

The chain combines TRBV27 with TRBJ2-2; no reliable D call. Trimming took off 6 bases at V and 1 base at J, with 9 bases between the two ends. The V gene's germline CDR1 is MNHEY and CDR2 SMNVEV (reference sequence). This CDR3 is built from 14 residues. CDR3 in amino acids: CASRTSGNTGELFF. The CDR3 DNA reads TGTGCCAGCAGGACCTCGGGGAACACCGGGGAGCTGTTTTTT.

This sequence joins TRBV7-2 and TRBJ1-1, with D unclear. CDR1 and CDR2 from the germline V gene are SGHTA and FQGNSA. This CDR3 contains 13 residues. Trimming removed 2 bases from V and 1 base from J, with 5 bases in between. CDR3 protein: CASSLIRNTEAFF. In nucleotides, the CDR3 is TGTGCCAGCAGCTTAATCAGGAACACTGAAGCTTTCTTT.

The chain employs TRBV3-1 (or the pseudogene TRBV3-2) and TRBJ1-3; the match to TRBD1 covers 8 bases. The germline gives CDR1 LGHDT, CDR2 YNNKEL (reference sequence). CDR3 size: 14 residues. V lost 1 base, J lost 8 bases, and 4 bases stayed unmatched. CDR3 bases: TGTGCCAGCAGCCAAGGGGCAGGGGGCGACACCATATATTTT. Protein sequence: CASSQGAGGDTIYF.

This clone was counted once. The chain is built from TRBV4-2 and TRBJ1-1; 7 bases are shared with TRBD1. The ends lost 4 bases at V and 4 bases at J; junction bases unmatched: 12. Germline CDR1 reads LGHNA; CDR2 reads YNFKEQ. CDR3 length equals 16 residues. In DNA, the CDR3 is TGTGCCAGCAGCCCGACTCAATCACAGGGGATCACTGAAGCTTTCTTT. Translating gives CASSPTQSQGITEAFF.

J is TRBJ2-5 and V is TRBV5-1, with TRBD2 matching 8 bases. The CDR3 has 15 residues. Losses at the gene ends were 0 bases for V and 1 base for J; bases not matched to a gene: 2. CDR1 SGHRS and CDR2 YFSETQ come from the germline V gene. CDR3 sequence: CASSLGGTSQETQYF. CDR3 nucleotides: TGCGCCAGCAGCTTGGGTGGGACTAGCCAAGAGACCCAGTACTTC.

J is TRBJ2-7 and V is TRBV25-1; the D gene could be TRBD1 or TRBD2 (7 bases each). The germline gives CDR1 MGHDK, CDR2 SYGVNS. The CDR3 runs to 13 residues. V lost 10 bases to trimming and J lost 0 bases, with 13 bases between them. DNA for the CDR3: TGTGCCACCCAGGGGGGGCGCTCCTACGAGCAGTACTTC. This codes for CATQGGRSYEQYF.

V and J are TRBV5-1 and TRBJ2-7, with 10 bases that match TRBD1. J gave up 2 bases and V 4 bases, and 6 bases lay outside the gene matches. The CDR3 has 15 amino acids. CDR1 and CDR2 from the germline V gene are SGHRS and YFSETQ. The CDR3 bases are TGCGCCAGCAGCCTCCGACAGGGGGCGGCCTACGAGCAGTACTTC. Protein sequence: CASSLRQGAAYEQYF. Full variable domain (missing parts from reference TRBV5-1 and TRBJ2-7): KAGVTQTPRYLIKTRGQQVTLSCSPISGHRSVSWYQQTPGQGLQFLFEYFSETQRNKGNFPGRFSGRQFSNSRSEMNVSTLELGDSALYLCASSLRQGAAYEQYFGPGTRLTVT.

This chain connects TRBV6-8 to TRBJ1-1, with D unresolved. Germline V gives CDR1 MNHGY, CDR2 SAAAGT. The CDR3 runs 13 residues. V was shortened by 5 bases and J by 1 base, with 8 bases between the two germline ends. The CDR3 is CASSPTENTEAFF. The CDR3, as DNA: TGTGCCAGCAGTCCCACGGAGAACACTGAAGCTTTCTTT.

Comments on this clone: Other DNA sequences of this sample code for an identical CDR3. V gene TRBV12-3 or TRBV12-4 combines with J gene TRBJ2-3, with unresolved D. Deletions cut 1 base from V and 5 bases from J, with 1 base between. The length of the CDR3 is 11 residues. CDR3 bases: TGTGCCAGCAGTTTAGAAGATACGCAGTATTTT. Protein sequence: CASSLEDTQYF.

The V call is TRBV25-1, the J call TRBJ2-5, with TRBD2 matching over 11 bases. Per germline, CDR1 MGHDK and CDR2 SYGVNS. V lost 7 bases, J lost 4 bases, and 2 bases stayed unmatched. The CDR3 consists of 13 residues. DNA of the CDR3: TGTGCCAGCAAGACTAGCGGGACAGAGACCCAGTACTTC. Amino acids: CASKTSGTETQYF. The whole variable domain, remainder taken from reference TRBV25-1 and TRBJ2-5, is EADIYQTPRYLVIGTGKKITLECSQTMGHDKMYWYQQDPGMELHLIHYSYGVNSTEKGDLSSESTVSRIRTEHFPLTLESARPSHTSQYLCASKTSGTETQYFGPGTRLLVL.

The CDR3 region has the DNA TGTGCCGCCGGGGCCCGGGCCGAGGGTGGCTACACCTTC. Protein: CAAGARAEGGYTF. The genes are TRBV7-2 and TRBJ1-2, with D perhaps matching TRBD1 (5 bases). Trimming took off 11 bases at V and 7 bases at J, with 20 bases between the two ends. CDR1 is SGHTA and CDR2 is FQGNSA in the germline V gene. This CDR3 is 13 amino acids long.

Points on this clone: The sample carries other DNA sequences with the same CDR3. The CDR3 spells CASSFGGDGYTF. As DNA, the CDR3 is TGTGCCAGCAGTTTTGGGGGAGACGGCTACACCTTC. This chain connects TRBV28 to TRBJ1-2; possibly TRBD1 for D (5 bases). Trimming shortened V by 3 bases and J by 8 bases, and 10 bases separated the two germline ends. Per the germline V gene, CDR1 is MDHEN and CDR2 is SYDVKM. This CDR3 comprises 12 residues.

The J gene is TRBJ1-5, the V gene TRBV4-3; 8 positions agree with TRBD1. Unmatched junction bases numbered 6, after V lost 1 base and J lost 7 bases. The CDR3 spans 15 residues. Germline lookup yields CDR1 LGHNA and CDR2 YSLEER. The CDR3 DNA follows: TGCGCCAGCAGCCAAGGGACAGGGTTACGACAGCCCCAGCATTTT. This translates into CASSQGTGLRQPQHF.

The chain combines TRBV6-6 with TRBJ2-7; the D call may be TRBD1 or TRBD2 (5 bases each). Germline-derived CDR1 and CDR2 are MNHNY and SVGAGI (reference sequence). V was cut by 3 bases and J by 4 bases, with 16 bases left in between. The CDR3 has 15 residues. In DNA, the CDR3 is TGTGCCAGCAGTTATCTGGGACCAGCAGGTTACGAGCAGTACTTC. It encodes CASSYLGPAGYEQYF.

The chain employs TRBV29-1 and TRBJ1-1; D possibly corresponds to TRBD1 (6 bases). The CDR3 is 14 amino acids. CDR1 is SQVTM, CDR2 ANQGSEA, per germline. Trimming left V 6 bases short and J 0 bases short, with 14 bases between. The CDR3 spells CSVHLTGMNTEAFF. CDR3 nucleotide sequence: TGCAGCGTCCATTTGACAGGTATGAACACTGAAGCTTTCTTT.

Here the CDR3 DNA reads TGTGCCAGTAGTATGATATCGGGGGGCGGCAATCAGCCCCAGCATTTT. Its translation is CASSMISGGGNQPQHF. The genes are TRBV19 and TRBJ1-5; D is perhaps TRBD1 (6 bases). The CDR3 length is 16 residues. From germline, CDR1 is LNHDA and CDR2 SQIVND (reference sequence). Trimming left V 3 bases short and J 2 bases short, with 14 bases between.

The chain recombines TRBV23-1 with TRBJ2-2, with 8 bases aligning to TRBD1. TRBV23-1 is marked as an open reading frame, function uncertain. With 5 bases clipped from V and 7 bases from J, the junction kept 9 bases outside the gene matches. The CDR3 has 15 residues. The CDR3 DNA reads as TGCGCCAGCAGTAATGGACAGGGACGAATCGGGGAGCTGTTTTTT. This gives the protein CASSNGQGRIGELFF.

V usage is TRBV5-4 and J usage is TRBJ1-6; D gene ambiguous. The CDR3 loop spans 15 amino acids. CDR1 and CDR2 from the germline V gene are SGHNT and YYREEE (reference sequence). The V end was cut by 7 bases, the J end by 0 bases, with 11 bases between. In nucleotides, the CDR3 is TGTGCCAGCGGAACGGGGAGCTCCTATAATTCACCCCTCCACTTT. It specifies CASGTGSSYNSPLHF.

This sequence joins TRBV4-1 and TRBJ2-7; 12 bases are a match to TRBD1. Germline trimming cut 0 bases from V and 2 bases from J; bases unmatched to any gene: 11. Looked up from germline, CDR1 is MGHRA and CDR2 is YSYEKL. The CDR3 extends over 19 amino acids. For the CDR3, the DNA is TGCGCCAGCAGCCAAGATAGGGGACAGGGGGCCCAGTTCACCTACGAGCAGTACTTC. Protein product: CASSQDRGQGAQFTYEQYF.

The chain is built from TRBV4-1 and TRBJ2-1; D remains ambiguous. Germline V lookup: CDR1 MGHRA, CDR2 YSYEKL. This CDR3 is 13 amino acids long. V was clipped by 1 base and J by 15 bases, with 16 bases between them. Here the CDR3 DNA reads TGCGCCAGCAGCCAAGTAGCAGAGCCCATCGGGTTCTTC. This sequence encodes CASSQVAEPIGFF.